This note documents a single T cell receptor beta chain sequence. The antigen is not known. The CDR3 has 15 amino acids. The V end was cut by 4 bases, the J end by 0 bases, with 9 bases between. The germline V gene has CDR1 MNHNY and CDR2 SVGAGI (reference sequence). This record comes from a study of beta chain features in type 1 diabetes. Study-level points and caveats: All four CD4+ subsets from Type 1 diabetes patients carried moderately but significantly shorter TCRB CDR3s. Insertions were fewer and deletions more numerous at VDJ junctions in type 1 diabetes patients.

It was via CD45RO/CCR7/CD25/CD127/CD95/CD27 that CD4+ naive, central memory, regulatory and stem cell-like memory cells were sorted. Purity (above 98%) was reached by all sorted populations. The investigators reverse transcribed all of the isolated RNA, so they sequenced expressed TCRB transcripts. Clones were sequenced by immunoSEQ multiplex PCR, and TCRdb holds only the in-frame ones, with some missing. The sample lists approximately 30,000 clones; approximately 64% were seen once. The chain joins TRBV6-6 to TRBJ2-2; D may be TRBD1 (6 bases). Sequences were obtained from Tregs from blood. The clonotype was recovered from a woman in her 30s with type 1 diabetes. Here the CDR3 reads CASSWTDANTGELFF. CDR3 DNA: TGTGCCAGCAGTTGGACAGACGCGAACACCGGGGAGCTGTTTTTT.